The 19 T cell receptor beta chains in this list originate from one sample, sequenced in a study of blood T cell repertoires in COVID-19. TCRdb keeps only in-frame clones here, not all; method: immunoSEQ multiplex PCR. The table lists 200,000 to 250,000 clones, about 82% of them singletons. Sequences were obtained from peripheral blood. The receptors here all came from a woman of 80 years or more with COVID-19, enrolled during active disease.

The rearrangement uses TRBV2 and TRBJ2-2, with 8 positions matching TRBD2. The CDR3 is made up of 17 amino acids. Germline-derived CDR1 and CDR2 are SNHLY and FYNNEI. Unmatched junction bases numbered 10, after V lost 0 bases and J lost 7 bases. CDR3 loop: CASSEALRAGDGGELFF. The CDR3 DNA is TGTGCCAGCAGTGAAGCGCTTCGAGCGGGGGACGGCGGGGAGCTGTTTTTT.

The V gene is TRBV2, the J gene TRBJ1-1; D may be TRBD1 (6 bases). The V end was cut by 9 bases, the J end by 0 bases, with 8 bases between. This CDR3 contains 12 residues. Germline V CDR1 and CDR2: SNHLY, FYNNEI. CDR3 protein: CARDSLNTEAFF. CDR3 sequence (DNA): TGTGCCAGGGACAGCTTGAACACTGAAGCTTTCTTT.

V usage is TRBV19 and J usage is TRBJ1-1; 7 positions agree with TRBD1. After removal of 5 bases from V and 11 bases from J, the junction contained 11 bases not matched to a gene. Germline V gene lookup returns CDR1 LNHDA and CDR2 SQIVND (reference sequence). This CDR3 region has 13 residues. CDR3 amino acids: CASSPTTGKSAFF. The CDR3 nucleotides read TGTGCCAGTAGTCCTACGACAGGGAAGTCGGCTTTCTTT.

The V call is TRBV6-1, the J call TRBJ1-1; 10 bases agree with TRBD1. CDR3 length: 14 residues. Trimming removed 6 bases from V and 8 bases from J; junction bases left unmatched: 9. Germline V CDR1 and CDR2: MNHNS, SASEGT. CDR3 amino acids: CASSVDRGVAEAFF. In DNA form, the CDR3 reads TGTGCCAGCAGCGTGGACAGGGGGGTCGCGGAAGCTTTCTTT.

The CDR3 sequence is CASSIGPVNYGYTF. CDR3 DNA sequence: TGTGCCAGTAGTATAGGGCCAGTAAACTATGGCTACACCTTC. V and J are TRBV19 and TRBJ1-2; D remains ambiguous. V dropped 1 base and J dropped 2 bases, with 8 bases sitting between them. Germline-derived CDR1 and CDR2 are LNHDA and SQIVND (reference sequence). The CDR3 contains 14 residues.

The chain uses TRBV6-2 or TRBV6-3 and TRBJ1-4, with D tentatively TRBD1 (5 bases). Germline CDR1 and CDR2: MNHEY and SVGEGT. The CDR3 consists of 12 residues. The V gene lost 3 bases and the J gene lost 12 bases, with 11 bases spanning the gap. The CDR3 nucleotides are TGTGCCAGCAGTTATAACGGGGGAGAACTGTTTTTT. Translated, it gives CASSYNGGELFF.

The chain is built from TRBV10-3 and TRBJ2-6; possible D gene TRBD1, 5 bases. The CDR3 totals 15 residues. V lost 5 bases and J 0 bases, leaving 8 bases between the germline ends. The germline V gene encodes CDR1 ENHRY and CDR2 SYGVKD. The CDR3 DNA reads TGTGCCATCAGTCAGGGCACCTCTGGGGCCAACGTCCTGACTTTC. It translates to CAISQGTSGANVLTF.

This CDR3 is CASSAATGASYEQYF. The DNA of the CDR3 is TGTGCCAGCAGCGCCGCGACAGGGGCGTCCTACGAGCAGTACTTC. V and J are TRBV7-2 and TRBJ2-7; 8 bases line up with TRBD1. V shed 5 bases, J shed 1 base, and the junction held 7 bases outside the gene matches. The CDR3 has 15 amino acids. Germline assignment: CDR1 SGHTA and CDR2 FQGNSA.

CDR3: CASSAPDLLGSTEAFF. CDR3 bases: TGTGCCAGCAGCGCCCCGGACCTTCTGGGGAGCACTGAAGCTTTCTTT. V is TRBV7-9 and J is TRBJ1-1; no reliable D call. V lost 5 bases to trimming and J lost 4 bases, with 20 bases between them. This CDR3 is 16 amino acids long. Germline loops: CDR1 SEHNR, CDR2 FQNEAQ (reference sequence).

The gene calls are TRBV28 and TRBJ1-3; TRBD1 might be the D (5 bases). CDR1 and CDR2 from the germline V gene are MDHEN and SYDVKM. V was pared by 5 bases and J by 0 bases, with 11 bases between. This CDR3 comprises 15 residues. DNA of the CDR3: TGTGCCAGCAGTCCAGGGTTCAGCTCTGGAAACACCATATATTTT. This translates into CASSPGFSSGNTIYF.

The rearrangement joins TRBV21-1 to TRBJ2-7; no DNA check was done on the table's D call, TRBD1. TRBV21-1 is recorded as a pseudogene. The CDR3 length is 15 residues. The CDR3 DNA reads as TGTGCCAGAAGTTCAGGGTTACCAAGAACCTACGAGCAGTACGTC. This gives the protein CARSSGLPRTYEQYV.

CDR3 bases: TGTGCCAGCAGCCAAGTCGGAGCGGGGGGGCCCGAGACCCAGTACTTC. As protein: CASSQVGAGGPETQYF. This chain connects TRBV4-2 to TRBJ2-5; 10 nucleotides match TRBD2. Trimming at V came to 1 base and at J to 5 bases, leaving 7 bases not matched to a gene. CDR3 size: 16 residues. Germline CDR1 is LGHNA and CDR2 is YNFKEQ.

The chain recombines TRBV6-6 with TRBJ1-1; 9 bases agree with TRBD1. The length of the CDR3 is 14 residues. Germline V CDR1 and CDR2: MNHNY, SVGAGI (reference sequence). V lost 11 bases and J lost 4; bases outside the gene matches: 11. This chain's CDR3 is CAGSLQGAPTEAFF. CDR3 in DNA: TGTGCCGGAAGCTTACAGGGGGCGCCCACTGAAGCTTTCTTT.

This chain links TRBV30 with TRBJ1-4, with no clear D. The germline V gene encodes CDR1 GTSNPN and CDR2 SVGIG (reference sequence). Trimming removed 4 bases at V and 3 bases at J, with 9 bases between. The CDR3 has 13 residues. CDR3 in DNA: TGTGCCTGGACCGGGAGCCCTAATGAAAAACTGTTTTTT. Translated, it gives CAWTGSPNEKLFF.

The V call is TRBV7-8, the J call TRBJ1-5; D is possibly TRBD1 (6 bases). V lost 2 bases, J lost 4 bases, and 12 bases lay in between. This CDR3 is 15 amino acids long. CDR1 is SGHVS, CDR2 FQNEAQ, per germline. In DNA form, the CDR3 reads TGTGCCAGCAGCTTACACAGGGTTGGGAATCAGCCCCAGCATTTT. Protein product: CASSLHRVGNQPQHF.

The CDR3 loop reads CASNRGESEKLFF. CDR3 coding DNA: TGTGCCAGCAACAGGGGTGAGAGTGAAAAACTGTTTTTT. V gene TRBV19 combines with J gene TRBJ1-4; 7 bases are a match to TRBD1. The V gene's germline CDR1 is LNHDA and CDR2 SQIVND (reference sequence). This CDR3 is built from 13 residues. Germline trimming cut 9 bases from V and 7 bases from J; bases unmatched to any gene: 8.

This sequence joins TRBV3-1 (or the pseudogene TRBV3-2) and TRBJ1-2; tentative D call: TRBD1 (6 bases). Germline assignment: CDR1 LGHDT and CDR2 YNNKEL (reference sequence). This CDR3 contains 16 residues. V dropped 1 base and J dropped 2 bases, with 14 bases sitting between them. The CDR3 protein is CASSQGTTGTNYGYTF. CDR3 in DNA: TGTGCCAGCAGCCAAGGAACGACAGGAACGAACTATGGCTACACCTTC.

CDR3 nucleotide sequence: TGTGCCACCAGCAGAGAAGGACTTAAGGAAAAACTGTTTTTT. It is translated as CATSREGLKEKLFF. The rearrangement uses TRBV15 and TRBJ1-4; no reliable D call. V lost 0 bases, J lost 8 bases, and 10 bases lay in between. Per the germline V gene, CDR1 is LNHNV and CDR2 is YYDKDF (reference sequence). This CDR3 spans 14 amino acids.

V is TRBV6-1 and J is TRBJ2-3; maybe TRBD2 (6 bases). Germline-derived CDR1 and CDR2 are MNHNS and SASEGT. Trimming shortened V by 6 bases and J by 6 bases, and 16 bases separated the two germline ends. The CDR3 consists of 14 residues. This chain's CDR3 is CASSYAGGTDTQYF. The CDR3 region has the DNA TGTGCCAGCAGCTATGCCGGGGGAACGGATACGCAGTATTTT.